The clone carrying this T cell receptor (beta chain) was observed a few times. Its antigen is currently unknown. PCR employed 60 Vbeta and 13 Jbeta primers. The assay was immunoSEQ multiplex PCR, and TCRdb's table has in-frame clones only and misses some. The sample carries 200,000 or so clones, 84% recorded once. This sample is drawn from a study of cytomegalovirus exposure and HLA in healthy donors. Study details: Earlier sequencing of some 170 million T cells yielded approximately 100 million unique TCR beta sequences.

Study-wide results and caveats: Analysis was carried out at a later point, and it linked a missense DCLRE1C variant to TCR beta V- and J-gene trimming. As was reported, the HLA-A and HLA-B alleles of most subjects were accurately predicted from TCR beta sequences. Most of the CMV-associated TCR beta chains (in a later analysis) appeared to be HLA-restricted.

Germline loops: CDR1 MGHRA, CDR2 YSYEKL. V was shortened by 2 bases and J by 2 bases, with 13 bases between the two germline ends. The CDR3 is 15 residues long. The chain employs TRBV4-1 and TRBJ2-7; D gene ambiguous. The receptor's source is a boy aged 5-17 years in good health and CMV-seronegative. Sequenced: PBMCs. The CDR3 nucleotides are TGCGCCAGCAGCCAAACCCACGGCAGGCCCTACGAGCAGTACTTC. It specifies CASSQTHGRPYEQYF.